This T cell receptor beta chain was sequenced during a study of blood T cell repertoires in COVID-19. Looking at the study overall: Material from acute and convalescent COVID-19 was sourced from the United States, Italy and Spain. T cells, B-cell-depleted T cells, or PBMCs provided the cDNA or gDNA that served as material.

Trimming removed 6 bases from V and 6 bases from J; junction bases left unmatched: 7. This CDR3 region has 16 residues. Germline loops: CDR1 MDHEN, CDR2 SYDVKM. Authors' methods: Amplification of reference gene primers provided the estimated nucleated cell counts. Clones were read by immunoSEQ multiplex PCR, and TCRdb kept only the in-frame ones, dropping some. V and J calls and clone size follow that table, whereas D and trimming were derived from the DNA. The profile shows 100,000 or so clones, roughly nine tenths of them singletons. This TCR was sampled from a man in his fifties or sixties with acute or convalescent COVID-19. The chain is built from TRBV28 and TRBJ2-1; TRBD2 aligns across 14 bases. Sequencing input: peripheral blood. The CDR3 reads CASRYIGTSGSNEQFF. CDR3 bases: TGTGCCAGCAGGTACATTGGGACTAGCGGGAGCAATGAGCAGTTCTTC.